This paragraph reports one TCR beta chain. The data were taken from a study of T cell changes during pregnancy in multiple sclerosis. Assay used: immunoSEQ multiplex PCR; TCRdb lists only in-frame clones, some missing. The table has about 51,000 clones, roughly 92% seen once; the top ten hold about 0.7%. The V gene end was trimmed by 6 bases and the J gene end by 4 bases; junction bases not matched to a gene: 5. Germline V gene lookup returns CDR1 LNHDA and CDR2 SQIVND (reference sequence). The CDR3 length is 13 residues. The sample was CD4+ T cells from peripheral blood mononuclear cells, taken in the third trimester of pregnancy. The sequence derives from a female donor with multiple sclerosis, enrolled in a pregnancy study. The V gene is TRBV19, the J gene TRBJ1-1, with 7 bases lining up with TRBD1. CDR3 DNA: TGTGCCAGTAGCAGGGGGTTCGGCACTGAAGCTTTCTTT. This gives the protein CASSRGFGTEAFF.